This TCR beta chain was retrieved from a study of CD8 T cells in Susac syndrome (dated by TCRdb to the late 2010s). Study-wide context: Whether CD8+ T cell activation and differentiation in Susac syndrome was antigen driven was tested using repertoire sequencing. The paper's findings and limits, for the study overall: The TCR sequencing and HLA analysis was acknowledged to have included a relatively small number of individuals.

The germline V gene (reference sequence) gives CDR1 as MNHNY and CDR2 as SVGAGI. At the junction V is shortened by 2 bases and J by 6 bases; bases outside the gene matches: 6. The CDR3 sequence holds 14 residues, the cysteine and phenylalanine included. Of the read, only the CDR3 DNA is kept; its 42 bases are in frame from base 1. RNA was extracted using the RNeasy kit, and roughly 0.5 to 1 microgram was reverse transcribed with random hexamers. The immunoSEQ multiplex PCR assay, which covers 54 Vbeta and 13 Jbeta segments, was used to amplify TCR beta CDR3 regions. To correct PCR amplification bias, a synthetic template baseline was used for both primer optimization and computational correction. The original pipeline was this. Reads were annotated to V, D and J genes according to IMGT and were analyzed with immunoSEQ Analyzer, with only productive sequences retained. To calculate clonality, Shannon entropy was normalized by log2 of the number of productive unique sequences and then subtracted from one. For each patient and control, public and private clones were evaluated among the 100 most prevalent clones. A clone was defined as Susac-specific if it was absent from the healthy and MS cohorts, from 950 to 1,300 published viral clones and from other ImmuneACCESS disease sequences. TCRdb passed the public sequencing reads through fastp at Q25 and MiXCR, retaining productive beta sequences. Identical CDR3 protein sequences are pooled into one entry, listed with their most common genes and DNA. In this record, the V and J calls reflect TCRdb's handling and not the investigators' own analysis. Here the sample has under 350,000 distinct CDR3 sequences; under 95% occur a single time. The top ten constitute about 0.07% of the sample.

Worth noting for this clonotype: Its antigen remains unidentified. There are no base qualities to consult, and no much larger clone falls within one base.

Peripheral blood CD8+ and CD4+ T cells from healthy donors, Susac syndrome patients and multiple sclerosis patients were profiled using high-throughput TCR beta sequencing. The multiple sclerosis controls were treatment-naive patients who had stable or active relapsing-remitting disease and met the revised McDonald criteria. Bulk CD8+ and CD4+ T cells were purified by magnetic negative isolation, while CD8+ TEMRA cells were enriched using FACS. Blood was collected in EDTA tubes and processed within 24 hours, with PBMCs isolated through density gradient centrifugation. PBMCs destined for TCR sequencing were cryopreserved in liquid nitrogen and later thawed in a 37 °C water bath. Purity of sorted or isolated CD4+, CD8+ and CD8+ TEMRA cells was at least 90%.

This chain is built from TRBV6-6 and TRBJ1-2, and TRBD1 aligns with 7 junction nucleotides. The material sequenced was CD4+ T cells from PBMCs. This receptor was obtained from a human donor with multiple sclerosis. The nucleotides are TGTGCCAGCAGTTACGACAGGGAGGCGGATGGCTACACCTTC. This is translated as CASSYDREADGYTF.